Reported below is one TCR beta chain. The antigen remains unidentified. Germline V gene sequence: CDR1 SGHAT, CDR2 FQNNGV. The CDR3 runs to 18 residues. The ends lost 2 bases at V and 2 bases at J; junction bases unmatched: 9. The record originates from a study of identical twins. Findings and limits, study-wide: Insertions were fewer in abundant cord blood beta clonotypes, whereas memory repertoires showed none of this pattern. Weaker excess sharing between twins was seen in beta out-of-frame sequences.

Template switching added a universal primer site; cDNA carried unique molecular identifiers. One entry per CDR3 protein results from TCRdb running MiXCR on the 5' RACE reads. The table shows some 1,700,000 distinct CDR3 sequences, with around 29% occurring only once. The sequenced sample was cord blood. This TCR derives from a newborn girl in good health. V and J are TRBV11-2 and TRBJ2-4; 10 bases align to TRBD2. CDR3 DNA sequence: TGTGCCAGCAGCTTATCCGGTAGCGGGGGGTGGACCAAAAACATTCAGTACTTC. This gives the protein CASSLSGSGGWTKNIQYF.